This T cell receptor (beta chain) came from a study of radiation and T cells in renal cell carcinoma. Findings of the study overall: Top tumor clonotypes rose in blood 2 weeks post-radiation, then contracted.

Time point denoted: blood 4 weeks post-SBRT, at nephrectomy. Described treatment: 15 Gy SBRT to primary tumor, nephrectomy 4 weeks later. Nephrectomy followed 15 Gy stereotactic body radiation by 4 weeks. Blood was sampled at baseline, 2 weeks and 4 weeks after SBRT. Clear cell pathology was present in this patient's renal cell carcinoma. To note about this clone: Antigen specificity is unknown.

Per the germline V gene, CDR1 is SGHVS and CDR2 is FNYEAQ. CDR3 size: 13 residues. The germline V and J ends were trimmed by 5 bases and 0 bases, with 2 bases remaining between them. Using immunoSEQ multiplex PCR, the repertoire was profiled, and TCRdb retains in-frame clones only, with some absent. The table lists tens of thousands of clones, roughly nine tenths of them singletons, with roughly 6% in the top ten. This TCR came from a woman in her 70s with renal cell carcinoma. The sample was blood, taken from a patient whose treatment included radiotherapy and nephrectomy. The chain employs TRBV7-6 and TRBJ2-6, with D hard to call. The CDR3 protein is CASSNSGANVLTF. The CDR3 DNA reads as TGTGCCAGCAGCAACTCTGGGGCCAACGTCCTGACTTTC.